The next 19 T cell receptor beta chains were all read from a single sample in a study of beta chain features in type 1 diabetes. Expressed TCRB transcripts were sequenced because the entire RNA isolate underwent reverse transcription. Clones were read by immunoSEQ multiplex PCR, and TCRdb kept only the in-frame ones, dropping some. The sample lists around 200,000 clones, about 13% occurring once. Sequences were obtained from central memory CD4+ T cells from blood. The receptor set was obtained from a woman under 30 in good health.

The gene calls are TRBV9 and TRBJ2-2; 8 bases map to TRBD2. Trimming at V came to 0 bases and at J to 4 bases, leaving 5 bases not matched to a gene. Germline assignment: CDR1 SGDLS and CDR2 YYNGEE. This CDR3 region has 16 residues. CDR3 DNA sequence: TGTGCCAGCAGCGTAGCAAGCGGGAGATCCACCGGGGAGCTGTTTTTT. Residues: CASSVASGRSTGELFF.

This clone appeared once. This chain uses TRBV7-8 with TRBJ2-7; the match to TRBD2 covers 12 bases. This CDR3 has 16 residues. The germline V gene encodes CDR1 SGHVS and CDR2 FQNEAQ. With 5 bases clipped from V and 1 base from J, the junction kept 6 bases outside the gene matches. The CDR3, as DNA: TGTGCCAGCAGCGCGAAACTAGCGGGGGGTTCCTACGAGCAGTACTTC. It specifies CASSAKLAGGSYEQYF.

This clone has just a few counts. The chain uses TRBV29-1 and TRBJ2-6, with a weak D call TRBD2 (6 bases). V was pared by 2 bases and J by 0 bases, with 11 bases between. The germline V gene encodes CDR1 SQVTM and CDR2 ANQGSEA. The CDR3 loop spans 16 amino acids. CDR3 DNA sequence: TGCAGCGTTGAATCGGGGGTCCGCTCTGGGGCCAACGTCCTGACTTTC. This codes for CSVESGVRSGANVLTF.

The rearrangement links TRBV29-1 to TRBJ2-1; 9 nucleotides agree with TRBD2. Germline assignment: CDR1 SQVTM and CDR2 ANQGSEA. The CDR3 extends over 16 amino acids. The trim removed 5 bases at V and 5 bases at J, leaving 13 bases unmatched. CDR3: CSVLFLTSGVNNEQFF. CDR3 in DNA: TGCAGCGTTCTTTTTCTGACTAGCGGAGTGAACAATGAGCAGTTCTTC.

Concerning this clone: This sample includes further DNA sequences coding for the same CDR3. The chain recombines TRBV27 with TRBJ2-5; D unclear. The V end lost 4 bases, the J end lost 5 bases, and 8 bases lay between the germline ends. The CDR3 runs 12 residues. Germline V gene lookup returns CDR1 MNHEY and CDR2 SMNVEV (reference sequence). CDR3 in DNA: TGTGCCAGCAGTTCAGGTTCCGAGACCCAGTACTTC. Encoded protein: CASSSGSETQYF.

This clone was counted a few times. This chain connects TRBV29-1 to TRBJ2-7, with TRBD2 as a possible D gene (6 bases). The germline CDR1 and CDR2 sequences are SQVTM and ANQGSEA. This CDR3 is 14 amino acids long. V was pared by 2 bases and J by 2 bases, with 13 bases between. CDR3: CSVERLESTYEQYF. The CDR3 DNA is TGCAGCGTTGAACGACTAGAATCTACCTACGAGCAGTACTTC.

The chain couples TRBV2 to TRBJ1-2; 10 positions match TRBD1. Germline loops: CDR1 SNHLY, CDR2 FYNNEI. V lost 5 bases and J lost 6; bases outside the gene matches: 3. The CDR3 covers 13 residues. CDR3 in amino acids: CASSWGQGNGYTF. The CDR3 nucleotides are TGTGCCAGCAGTTGGGGACAGGGGAATGGCTACACCTTC.

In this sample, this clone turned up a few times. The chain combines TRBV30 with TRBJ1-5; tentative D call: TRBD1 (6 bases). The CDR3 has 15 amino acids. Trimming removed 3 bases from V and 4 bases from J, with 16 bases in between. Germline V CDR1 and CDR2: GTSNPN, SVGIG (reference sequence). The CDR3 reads CAWRAAGARNQPQHF. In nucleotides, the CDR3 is TGTGCCTGGAGGGCTGCGGGGGCGCGGAATCAGCCCCAGCATTTT.

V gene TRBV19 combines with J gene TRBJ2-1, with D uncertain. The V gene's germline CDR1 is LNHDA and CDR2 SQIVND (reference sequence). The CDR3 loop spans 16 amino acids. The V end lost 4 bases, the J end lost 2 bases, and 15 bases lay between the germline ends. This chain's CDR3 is CASSKYSSFPYNEQFF. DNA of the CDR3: TGTGCCAGTAGTAAGTATAGCAGTTTTCCCTACAATGAGCAGTTCTTC.

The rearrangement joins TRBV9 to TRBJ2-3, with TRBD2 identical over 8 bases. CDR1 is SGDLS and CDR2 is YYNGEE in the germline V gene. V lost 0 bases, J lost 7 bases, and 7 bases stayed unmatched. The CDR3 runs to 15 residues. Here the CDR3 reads CASSVEGLARHTQYF. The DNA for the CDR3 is TGTGCCAGCAGCGTAGAAGGACTAGCAAGGCATACGCAGTATTTT.

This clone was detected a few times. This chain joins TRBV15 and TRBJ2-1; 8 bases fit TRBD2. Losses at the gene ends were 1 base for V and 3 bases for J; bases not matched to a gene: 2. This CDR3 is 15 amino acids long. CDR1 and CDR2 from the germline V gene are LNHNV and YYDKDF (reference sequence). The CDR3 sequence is CATSRVSGIYNEQFF. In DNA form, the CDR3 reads TGTGCCACCAGCAGAGTTAGCGGGATCTACAATGAGCAGTTCTTC. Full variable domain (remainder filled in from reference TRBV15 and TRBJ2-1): DAMVIQNPRYQVTQFGKPVTLSCSQTLNHNVMYWYQQKSSQAPKLLFHYYDKDFNNEADTPDNFQSRRPNTSFCFLDIRSPGLGDTAMYLCATSRVSGIYNEQFFGPGTRLTVL.

CDR3 in amino acids: CASSLAATDTQYF. The CDR3 nucleotides read TGTGCCAGCAGCTTAGCGGCCACAGATACGCAGTATTTT. The chain recombines TRBV4-2 with TRBJ2-3, with TRBD2 as a possible D gene (6 bases). V shed 5 bases and J shed 2 bases, with 8 bases lying between them. This CDR3 region has 13 residues. Germline lookup yields CDR1 LGHNA and CDR2 YNFKEQ.

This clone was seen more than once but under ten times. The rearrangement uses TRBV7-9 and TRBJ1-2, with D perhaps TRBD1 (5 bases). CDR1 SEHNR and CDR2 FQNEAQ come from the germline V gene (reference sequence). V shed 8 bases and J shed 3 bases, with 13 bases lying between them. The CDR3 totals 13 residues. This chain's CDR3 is CASGRQTDYGYTF. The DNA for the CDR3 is TGTGCCAGCGGCCGACAGACCGACTATGGCTACACCTTC.

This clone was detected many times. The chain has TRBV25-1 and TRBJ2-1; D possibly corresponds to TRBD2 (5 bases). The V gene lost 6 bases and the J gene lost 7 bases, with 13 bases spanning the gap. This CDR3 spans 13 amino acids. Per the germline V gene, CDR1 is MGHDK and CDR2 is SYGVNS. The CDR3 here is CASRDPRGNEQFF. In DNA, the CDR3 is TGTGCCAGCAGGGACCCCCGAGGGAATGAGCAGTTCTTC. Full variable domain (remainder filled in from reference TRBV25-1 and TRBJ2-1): EADIYQTPRYLVIGTGKKITLECSQTMGHDKMYWYQQDPGMELHLIHYSYGVNSTEKGDLSSESTVSRIRTEHFPLTLESARPSHTSQYLCASRDPRGNEQFFGPGTRLTVL.

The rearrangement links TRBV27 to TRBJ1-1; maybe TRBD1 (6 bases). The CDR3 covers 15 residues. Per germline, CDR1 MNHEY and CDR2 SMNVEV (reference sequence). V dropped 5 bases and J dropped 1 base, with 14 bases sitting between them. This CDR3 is CASSPRQERNTEAFF. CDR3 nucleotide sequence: TGTGCCAGCAGTCCACGACAGGAGAGGAACACTGAAGCTTTCTTT.

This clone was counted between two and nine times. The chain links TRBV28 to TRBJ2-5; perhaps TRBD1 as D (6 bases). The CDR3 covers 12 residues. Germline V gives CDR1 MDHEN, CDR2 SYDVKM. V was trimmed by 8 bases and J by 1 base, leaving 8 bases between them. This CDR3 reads CASGRGQETQYF. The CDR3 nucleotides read TGTGCCAGCGGCAGGGGCCAAGAGACCCAGTACTTC.

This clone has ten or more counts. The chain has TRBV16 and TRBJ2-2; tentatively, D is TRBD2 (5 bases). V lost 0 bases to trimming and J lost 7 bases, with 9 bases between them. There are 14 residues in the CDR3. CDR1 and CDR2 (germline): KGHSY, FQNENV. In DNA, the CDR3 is TGTGCCAGCAGCCAATCCGCTAGCATCGGGGAGCTGTTTTTT. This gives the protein CASSQSASIGELFF.

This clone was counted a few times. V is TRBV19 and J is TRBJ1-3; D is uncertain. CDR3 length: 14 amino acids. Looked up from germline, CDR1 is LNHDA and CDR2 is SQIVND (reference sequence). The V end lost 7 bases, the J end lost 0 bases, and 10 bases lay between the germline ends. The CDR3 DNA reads TGTGCCAGTATGGGGAGATACTCTGGAAACACCATATATTTT. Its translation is CASMGRYSGNTIYF.

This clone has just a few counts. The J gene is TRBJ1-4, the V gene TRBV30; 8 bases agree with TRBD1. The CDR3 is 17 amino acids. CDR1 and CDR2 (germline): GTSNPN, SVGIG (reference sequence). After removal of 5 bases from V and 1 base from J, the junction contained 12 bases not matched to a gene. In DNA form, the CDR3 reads TGTGCCTGGGGGACCGGACAGGGCGGGCTAACTAATGAAAAACTGTTTTTT. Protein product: CAWGTGQGGLTNEKLFF.